The 5 T cell receptor beta chains below were found in one sample sequenced in a study of relationships among human T cell subsets (dated by TCRdb to about 2010). Library preparation employed multiplex PCR. Sequencing instrument: 454 GS FLX. Semiquantitative ARM-PCR was used to amplify the TCR alpha and beta CDR3 regions from mRNA. In ARM-PCR, tagged nested gene-specific primers were used first, and exponential amplification was then carried out by communal superprimers. TCRdb reworked the public reads: Q25 trimming with fastp, MiXCR clone assembly, productive beta chains retained. All rows with the same CDR3 protein become a single entry with the most common DNA and genes. This sample gives some 16,000 distinct CDR3 sequences in total; less than 80% of them show up just once. The ten most abundant clones make up less than 35% of the sample. The specimen was total T cells sorted from blood. The cell subset or site tag for this specimen amounts to: CD3+ T cells in general. The receptors were sampled from a man aged 40-55 years in good health.

The chain uses TRBV11-2 and TRBJ2-5, with D tentatively TRBD1 or TRBD2 (7 bases each). The ends were cut back, 1 base at V and 2 bases at J, with 14 bases in the middle. CDR3 length: 16 residues. Per germline, CDR1 SGHAT and CDR2 FQNNGV. The CDR3 nucleotides are TGTGCCAGCAGCTTAGGGTCTCAGGGGGGGCAAGAGACCCAGTACTTC. It translates to CASSLGSQGGQETQYF.

The gene calls are TRBV11-3 and TRBJ2-1, with D possibly called TRBD1 or TRBD2 (7 bases each). The CDR3 loop spans 14 amino acids. Germline V gene data show CDR1 as SGHNT and CDR2 as YENEEA. The V and J ends lost 5 bases and 3 bases respectively, with 11 bases between them. The CDR3 spells CASSQGGDYNEQFF. CDR3 DNA sequence: TGTGCCAGCAGCCAGGGGGGGGACTACAATGAGCAGTTCTTC.

This chain joins TRBV7-9 and TRBJ2-7; no definite D call. CDR1 is SEHNR, CDR2 FQNEAQ, per germline (reference sequence). The CDR3 is made up of 15 amino acids. Trimming removed 0 bases at V and 2 bases at J, with 11 bases between. The DNA of the CDR3 is TGTGCCAGCAGCTTAGCTGGGCTGGCCGCCTACGAGCAGTACTTC. This encodes CASSLAGLAAYEQYF.

The rearrangement links TRBV11-3 to TRBJ2-7; D is unresolved. The CDR3 runs 11 residues. V was cut by 3 bases and J by 6 bases, with 6 bases left in between. Germline V gives CDR1 SGHNT, CDR2 YENEEA. This CDR3 reads CASSLRSEQYF. As DNA, the CDR3 is TGTGCCAGCAGCTTGAGATCCGAGCAGTACTTC.

The chain combines TRBV11-2 with TRBJ2-5, with D maybe TRBD1 (6 bases). CDR3 length: 13 amino acids. V lost 4 bases to trimming and J lost 9 bases, with 15 bases between them. From germline, CDR1 is SGHAT and CDR2 FQNNGV. The CDR3 nucleotides read TGTGCCAGCAGCTCGGGACATCCGAGCGCCCAGTACTTC. Translated: CASSSGHPSAQYF. Looking up the rest from reference TRBV11-2 and TRBJ2-5 gives the full variable domain: EAGVAQSPRYKIIEKRQSVAFWCNPISGHATLYWYQQILGQGPKLLIQFQNNGVVDDSQLPKDRFSAERLKGVDSTLKIQPAKLEDSAVYLCASSSGHPSAQYFGPGTRLLVL.